The next 5 T cell receptor beta chains were all read from a single sample in a study of type 1 regulatory T cells. Via MiXCR, TCRdb re-called the reads, giving one row per CDR3 protein. The sample holds roughly 67,000 distinct CDR3 sequences, 55% to 80% seen once. What these receptors recognize is not known. The sequencing sample was made of cultured T cells, either the whole culture or a sorted T cell fraction (not recorded which). Subset meaning: Tr1-enriched cell product generated in vitro against host alloantigens. These receptors all come from a human donor in good health.

In the case of this clonotype: An end of the junction differs from the germline gene, which may be a read error. The CDR3 is CASSRPLAESDF. The CDR3 nucleotides read TGTGCCAGCAGCCGTCCTCTGGCAGAAAGCGACTTC. The chain combines TRBV7-9 with TRBJ2-7; D is unclear. Germline V gene data show CDR1 as SEHNR and CDR2 as FQNEAQ (reference sequence). The CDR3 extends over 12 amino acids.

The chain joins TRBV7-8 to TRBJ2-7, with TRBD1 matching 11 bases. The germline V gene encodes CDR1 SGHVS and CDR2 FQNEAQ. The CDR3 extends over 17 amino acids. Trimming at V came to 0 bases and at J to 1 base, leaving 5 bases not matched to a gene. The CDR3 here is CASSLAPWDRGSYEQYF. CDR3 in DNA: TGTGCCAGCAGCTTAGCGCCTTGGGACAGGGGGTCCTACGAGCAGTACTTC. The complete variable domain, with remaining parts taken from reference TRBV7-8 and TRBJ2-7, reads GAGVSQSPRYKVAKRGQDVALRCDPISGHVSLFWYQQALGQGPEFLTYFQNEAQLDKSGLPSDRFFAERPEGSVSTLKIQRTQQEDSAVYLCASSLAPWDRGSYEQYFGPGTRLTVT.

This clonotype has a single count. The rearrangement joins TRBV6-1 to TRBJ2-3; D unclear. V was cut by 4 bases and J by 5 bases, with 10 bases left in between. Germline CDR1 is MNHNS and CDR2 is SASEGT. The CDR3 is 13 amino acids. The CDR3 DNA is TGTGCCAGCAGTGTTGACGAAGGAGATACGCAGTATTTT. It yields the protein CASSVDEGDTQYF.

The gene calls are TRBV6-2 or TRBV6-3 and TRBJ2-1; 7 bases match TRBD2. Germline V gives CDR1 MNHEY, CDR2 SVGEGT. After removal of 6 bases from V and 0 bases from J, the junction contained 8 bases not matched to a gene. This CDR3 is built from 16 residues. The CDR3 DNA reads as TGTGCCAGCAGACCCTTAGCGGGTAGCTCCTACAATGAGCAGTTCTTC. Amino acid sequence: CASRPLAGSSYNEQFF.

The CDR3 loop reads CSARDPRLAGVDKETQYF. The CDR3 DNA sequence: TGCAGTGCTAGAGATCCTCGACTAGCGGGAGTCGATAAAGAGACCCAGTACTTC. This sequence joins TRBV20-1 and TRBJ2-5; 12 bases map to TRBD2. Per germline, CDR1 DFQATT and CDR2 SNEGSKA (reference sequence). This CDR3 has 18 residues. V lost 0 bases and J lost 3; bases outside the gene matches: 11.